This is a list of T cell receptor beta chains from one sample in a study of T cell responses to AZD1222 COVID-19 vaccine. The repertoire was sequenced with immunoSEQ multiplex PCR; TCRdb's copy has only in-frame clones and lacks some. The data hold about 120,000 clones, with just under 95% observed a single time. The sequences come from peripheral blood, collected on day 0 of AZD1222 vaccination. All receptors come from an adult in good health. CDR3s include the opening cysteine and the closing phenylalanine or tryptophan. A D gene is named only where the DNA matches it firmly. Some rows have no size entry. The others give once, few or many, or a class for an expanded clone.

-	-	TRBV19	TRBJ2-1	TGTGCCAGTACGAGCCCGGGAGTTCTAAATGAGCAGTTCTTC	CASTSPGVLNEQFF
-	-	TRBV4-1	TRBJ2-3	TGCGCCAGCAGCCAAGGAAAAGTAGCAGATACGCAGTATTTT	CASSQGKVADTQYF
-	TRBD2	TRBV5-1	TRBJ2-7	TGCGCCAGCAGCCCACTAGCGGTTAACTACGAGCAGTACTTC	CASSPLAVNYEQYF
-	-	TRBV19	TRBJ1-1	TGTGCCAGTGCAGGGTGGGTGAGCACTGAAGCTTTCTTT	CASAGWVSTEAFF
-	-	TRBV10-1	TRBJ1-5	TGCGCCAGCAGTGAGTTTAACAATCAGCCCCAGCATTTT	CASSEFNNQPQHF
-	-	TRBV6-5	TRBJ1-1	TGTGCCAGCAGTTACTCGAATCCCCGGGGCACTGAAGCTTTCTTT	CASSYSNPRGTEAFF
-	-	TRBV5-6	TRBJ1-1	TGTGCCAGCAGCTTCGGGCCCAACTTGAACACTGAAGCTTTCTTT	CASSFGPNLNTEAFF
-	-	TRBV29-1	TRBJ2-5	TGCAGCGCCCCCCTTGTGTCGGGGGCCTGGGAGACCCAGTACTTC	CSAPLVSGAWETQYF
-	TRBD2	TRBV7-9	TRBJ2-7	TGTGCCAGCAGCTTATACTGGCCCGGGGGGGAGCAGTACTTC	CASSLYWPGGEQYF
-	-	TRBV27	TRBJ2-7	TGTGCCAGCAGTTTAAGAGCGGCGGGCTACGAGCAGTACTTC	CASSLRAAGYEQYF
-	TRBD2	TRBV28	TRBJ2-7	TGTGCCAGCAGTTTTAGCGGGACGATCTCCTACGAGCAGTACTTC	CASSFSGTISYEQYF
-	-	TRBV3-1/TRBV3-2	TRBJ1-4	TGTGCCAGCAGTGGGGGACGTTATGAAAAACTGTTTTTT	CASSGGRYEKLFF
-	TRBD1	TRBV28	TRBJ1-5	TGTGCCACCGGCCCCGGGACAGGGGTGAATAGCAATCAGCCCCAGCATTTT	CATGPGTGVNSNQPQHF
-	TRBD1	TRBV5-8	TRBJ2-7	TGTGCCAGCAGCTTTAGGGACAGCCCCTACGAGCAGTACTTC	CASSFRDSPYEQYF
-	TRBD2	TRBV6-5	TRBJ2-1	TGTGCCAGCAGTCCCGGGAGGAGTGAGCAGTTCTTC	CASSPGRSEQFF
few	-	TRBV4-1	TRBJ2-7	TGCGCCAGCAGCCAAGATTTTTCGGGTTACTCCTACGAGCAGTACTTC	CASSQDFSGYSYEQYF
-	TRBD1	TRBV29-1	TRBJ1-2	TGCAGCGTTCGACAGGGCAACTATGGCTACACCTTC	CSVRQGNYGYTF
-	TRBD2	TRBV28	TRBJ2-7	TGTGCCAGCTCCCTAGCGGGAGGGCCGTCTCCCGAGCAGTACTTC	CASSLAGGPSPEQYF
once	-	TRBV28	TRBJ2-7	TGTGCCAGCACCTTGCAAAACCTTTACGAGCAGTACTTC	CASTLQNLYEQYF
-	TRBD2	TRBV10-1	TRBJ2-5	TGCGCCAGCAGTGATTGGGTTAGCGGGATAGAGACCCAGTACTTC	CASSDWVSGIETQYF
-	TRBD1	TRBV27	TRBJ1-2	TGTGCCAGCAGAGGGGAGGGGGCTGGCTACACCTTC	CASRGEGAGYTF
-	-	TRBV6-5	TRBJ1-6	TGTGCCAGCAGGGTCTCAGGGGATTATAATTCACCCCTCCACTTT	CASRVSGDYNSPLHF
-	TRBD1	TRBV7-9	TRBJ1-4	TGTGCCAGCAGCCGGGACAGGGGAACACTTGAAAAACTGTTTTTT	CASSRDRGTLEKLFF
few	-	TRBV10-2	TRBJ2-1	TGCGCCAGCAATGTGGATGAGCAGTTCTTC	CASNVDEQFF
-	-	TRBV28	TRBJ2-2	TGTGCCAGCAGTTTAGAACCATACACCGGGGAGCTGTTTTTT	CASSLEPYTGELFF
-	-	TRBV9	TRBJ1-2	TGTGCCAGCAAGGACAGCGAGTATGGCTACACCTTC	CASKDSEYGYTF
-	TRBD2	TRBV27	TRBJ2-1	TGTGCCAGCGGACTAGCGGGATCCCTAGCCTACAATGAGCAGTTCTTC	CASGLAGSLAYNEQFF
-	-	TRBV19	TRBJ1-2	TGTGCCAGTAGTATAGATCGGGGAAACTATGGCTACACCTTC	CASSIDRGNYGYTF
-	-	TRBV2	TRBJ2-4	TGTGCCAGCAAGGAGTACATTCAGTACTTC	CASKEYIQYF
-	-	TRBV5-5	TRBJ1-5	TGTGCCAGCAGCTTTGGCGCCGGGACGGGGGTTCAGCCCCAGCATTTT	CASSFGAGTGVQPQHF
-	-	TRBV2	TRBJ1-1	TGTGCCAGCAGGGGAAACACTGAAGCTTTCTTT	CASRGNTEAFF
-	-	TRBV30	TRBJ1-4	TGTGCCTGGAGTGGAGGAGGCGATGAAAAACTGTTTTTT	CAWSGGGDEKLFF
-	TRBD1	TRBV2	TRBJ1-2	TGTGCCAGCAGGGCCGGGACAGGCGACTATGGCTACACCTTC	CASRAGTGDYGYTF
-	-	TRBV28	TRBJ1-3	TGTGCCAGCAGTTTCACCAGGGACAGAAACACCATATATTTT	CASSFTRDRNTIYF
-	-	TRBV5-1	TRBJ1-1	TGCGCCAGCAGCACGGAGGGACTCCCGAACACTGAAGCTTTCTTT	CASSTEGLPNTEAFF
-	-	TRBV18	TRBJ1-1	TGTGCCAGCTCACTCGGGCGCACTGAAGCTTTCTTT	CASSLGRTEAFF
-	TRBD1	TRBV19	TRBJ2-7	TGTGCCAGTAGTATATCCGGGACAGGGGGACACAAGCAGTACTTC	CASSISGTGGHKQYF
-	-	TRBV30	TRBJ2-7	TGTGCCTGGAGTGAGGGGCCATACCGAGGGGAGCAGTACTTC	CAWSEGPYRGEQYF
-	-	TRBV27	TRBJ2-3	TGTGCCAGCAGTTTATTAGGGGACCCCACAGATACGCAGTATTTT	CASSLLGDPTDTQYF
-	-	TRBV7-9	TRBJ1-2	TGTGCCAGCAGCTTACAACGGGCCTCAGCTAACTATGGCTACACCTTC	CASSLQRASANYGYTF
-	-	TRBV7-9	TRBJ2-7	TGTGCCAGCAGCTTACTTTCTAGCTCCTACGAGCAGTACTTC	CASSLLSSSYEQYF
-	-	TRBV7-9	TRBJ1-1	TGTGCCAGCAGCCCTGCCAGGGTGGGGAACACTGAAGCTTTCTTT	CASSPARVGNTEAFF
once	TRBD1	TRBV3-1/TRBV3-2	TRBJ1-1	TGTGCCAGCAGCCAACGTAGGACAGGGGGCGCTTTCGGCACTGAAGCTTTCTTT	CASSQRRTGGAFGTEAFF
-	TRBD1	TRBV9	TRBJ2-5	TGTGCCAGCAGCGGCGGACAGGTAAAAGAGACCCAGTACTTC	CASSGGQVKETQYF
once	-	TRBV7-8	TRBJ1-2	TGTGCCAGCAGCTTTTCGGGGCCCCTAGAGGGCTACACCTTC	CASSFSGPLEGYTF
-	-	TRBV9	TRBJ2-7	TGTGCCAGCAGCGGCCGGGACACAACCTACGAGCAGTACTTC	CASSGRDTTYEQYF
-	-	TRBV12-3/TRBV12-4	TRBJ1-6	TGTGCCAGCAGTATCGACCCGAATTCACCCCTCCACTTT	CASSIDPNSPLHF
-	-	TRBV20-1	TRBJ1-6	TGCAGTGTTAGTACAGACCCTAATTCACCCCTCCACTTT	CSVSTDPNSPLHF
-	-	TRBV7-2	TRBJ1-5	TGTGCCAGCAGTATAGAAGTTAATCAGCCCCAGCATTTT	CASSIEVNQPQHF
-	-	TRBV28	TRBJ1-5	TGTGCCAGCAGTTTAATCGCGGGAAGAATTTATAGCAATCAGCCCCAGCATTTT	CASSLIAGRIYSNQPQHF
-	-	TRBV11-2	TRBJ1-5	TGTGCCAGCAGCTTAGATCGGGAGGGACCCAATCAGCCCCAGCATTTT	CASSLDREGPNQPQHF
-	TRBD1	TRBV5-1	TRBJ1-4	TGCGCCAGCAGCTTAGGACAGGGGGTTAATGAAAAACTGTTTTTT	CASSLGQGVNEKLFF
-	TRBD1	TRBV11-1	TRBJ1-1	TGTGCCAGCAGCTTCCCAGGGGGGCAAAACACTGAAGCTTTCTTT	CASSFPGGQNTEAFF
-	TRBD1	TRBV6-5	TRBJ1-3	TGTGCACTCCAGGGGGGGACGGAGTCTGGAAACACCATATATTTT	CALQGGTESGNTIYF
-	-	TRBV28	TRBJ1-5	TGTGCCACCCTTTTAGGACAGTGGGGGTATAGCAATCAGCCCCAGCATTTT	CATLLGQWGYSNQPQHF